This T cell receptor beta chain was sequenced for a study of blood T cell repertoires in COVID-19. Sequenced by immunoSEQ multiplex PCR; TCRdb stores in-frame clones only, minus some. The repertoire holds 150,000 to 200,000 clones, with approximately 80% as singletons. V was clipped by 7 bases and J by 1 base; unmatched bases: 9. Germline V lookup: CDR1 MNHEY, CDR2 SVGAGI. This CDR3 is 15 amino acids long. What was sequenced was peripheral blood. The J gene is TRBJ1-1, the V gene TRBV6-5; 7 bases match TRBD1. This receptor was identified in a woman of 80 years or more with acute or convalescent COVID-19. CDR3 bases: TGTGCCAGCACCGTAACAGGGGTTAGGAACACTGAAGCTTTCTTT. Translating gives CASTVTGVRNTEAFF.